This T cell receptor (beta chain) came from a study of blood T cell repertoires in COVID-19. Study in general: The analysed material was cDNA or gDNA that came from T cells, B-cell-depleted T cells, or PBMCs.

The germline gives CDR1 SEHNR, CDR2 FQNEAQ (reference sequence). Trimming stripped 4 bases from V and 1 base from J, with 14 bases between. The CDR3 has 16 amino acids. Authors' methods: Amplification with reference gene primers provided the estimates of nucleated cell counts. Data came from immunoSEQ multiplex PCR; TCRdb stores just in-frame clones and leaves some out. V and J calls and clone size follow that table, whereas D and trimming were derived from the DNA. The table records over 75,000 clones, 70% to 85% of them present only once. The sequence came from a man between 65 and 85 years old with acute or convalescent COVID-19. This rearrangement joins TRBV7-9 to TRBJ1-5, with a weak D call TRBD1 (6 bases). The specimen sequenced was peripheral blood. Written as DNA, the CDR3 is TGTGCCAGCAGCTCAAATCAGGGGATAAGCAATCAGCCCCAGCATTTT. This encodes CASSSNQGISNQPQHF.